The rows below give T cell receptor beta chains drawn from one sample of a study of long-term antiretroviral therapy in people with HIV. Repertoires were generated with immunoSEQ multiplex PCR, while TCRdb's copy carries only in-frame clones and drops some. The table has 20,000 to 25,000 clones, 81% seen once. The sequences come from unsorted PBMCs, collected 1.5 years after starting antiretroviral therapy. The receptor set was obtained from a man between 25 and 39 years old with HIV. CDR3s include the opening cysteine and the closing phenylalanine or tryptophan. A D gene is named only where the DNA matches it firmly. Size is stated for part of the rows, as once, few or many counts, or as a class when the clone is expanded.

D | J | V | size | DNA | CDR3
TRBD1 | TRBJ2-1 | TRBV5-1 | - | TGCGCCAGCAGCTCGGACAGGGGGGACAATGAGCAGTTCTTC | CASSSDRGDNEQFF
- | TRBJ2-1 | TRBV4-2 | - | TGTGCCAGCAGCCAAGACAGGCGGGAGCAGTTCTTC | CASSQDRREQFF
TRBD1 | TRBJ1-4 | TRBV7-9 | medium-sized | TGTGCCAGCAGCTTGGGGACAGGGAACACTGTAGAAAAACTGTTTTTT | CASSLGTGNTVEKLFF
TRBD1 | TRBJ2-1 | TRBV4-3 | - | TGCGCCAGCAGCCGGACAGGGTTCGATGAGCAGTTCTTC | CASSRTGFDEQFF
TRBD1 | TRBJ2-1 | TRBV5-4 | once | TGTGCCAGCAGCTCCCGGGACAGGGACCACGATGAGCAGTTCTTC | CASSSRDRDHDEQFF
- | TRBJ2-7 | TRBV6-5 | - | TGTGCCAGCAGTTACTCGGCAGGTCCCCTCGAGCAGTACTTC | CASSYSAGPLEQYF
- | TRBJ2-2 | TRBV5-4 | - | TGTGCCAGCAGCTTGGACCCCACAGGCTCCGGGGAGCTGTTTTTT | CASSLDPTGSGELFF
TRBD2 | TRBJ2-5 | TRBV29-1 | - | TGCAGCGCCCTTAGCGGGGGTTGGGAGACCCAGTACTTC | CSALSGGWETQYF
TRBD1 | TRBJ2-7 | TRBV7-2 | - | TGTGCCAGCAGCTTAGGCAGGGGGTACTCCTACGAGCAGTACTTC | CASSLGRGYSYEQYF
- | TRBJ2-4 | TRBV4-3 | few | TGCGCCAGCAGCCAAGGGGTGACTGACATTCAGTACTTC | CASSQGVTDIQYF
- | TRBJ1-1 | TRBV30 | - | TGTGCCTGGAGGGGCGAGGCCACTGAAGCTTTCTTT | CAWRGEATEAFF
- | TRBJ2-7 | TRBV7-6 | once | TGTGCCAGCAGCTTCCGGTCTGGGGATACCTACGAGCAGTACTTC | CASSFRSGDTYEQYF
- | TRBJ1-1 | TRBV19 | - | TGTGCCACCCTTATCGGGGCGGAAGCTTTCTTT | CATLIGAEAFF
- | TRBJ2-1 | TRBV5-1 | - | TGCGCCAGCAGCGTCAGCGGAAGCTCCTACAATGAGCAGTTCTTC | CASSVSGSSYNEQFF
TRBD2 | TRBJ2-5 | TRBV6-6 | once | TGTGCCAGCAGCTCCCGGACTAGCGGAAACCAAGAGACCCAGTACTTC | CASSSRTSGNQETQYF
- | TRBJ1-2 | TRBV5-1 | - | TGCGCCAGCAGCCCGCTTTCGGGGGACTATGGCTACACCTTC | CASSPLSGDYGYTF
- | TRBJ2-7 | TRBV28 | - | TGTGCCAGCACCGGGACCGCGGGGTATGGCTACGAGCAGTACTTC | CASTGTAGYGYEQYF
- | TRBJ2-3 | TRBV10-2 | - | TGCGCCAGCAGTGAGCCTTCAATGGATACGCAGTATTTT | CASSEPSMDTQYF
- | TRBJ2-7 | TRBV6-5 | once | TGTGCCAGCAGACCCGGGACCATTGGGGAGCAGTACTTC | CASRPGTIGEQYF
TRBD1 | TRBJ2-7 | TRBV27 | - | TGTGCCAGCAGGGCACCGTCGAGAACAGGGGACACCTACGAGCAGTACTTC | CASRAPSRTGDTYEQYF
TRBD1 | TRBJ2-5 | TRBV25-1 | - | TGTGCCAGCAGTGCAGGGGGCCAAGAGACCCAGTACTTC | CASSAGGQETQYF
- | TRBJ2-2 | TRBV30 | - | TGTGCCTGGAGTGTAGAGGGTCGAACCGGGGAGCTGTTTTTT | CAWSVEGRTGELFF
- | TRBJ1-4 | TRBV29-1 | - | TGCAGCGTTCAAGGAACCGATCAAGAAAAACTGTTTTTT | CSVQGTDQEKLFF
- | TRBJ2-4 | TRBV7-9 | - | TGTGCCAGCAGCTCCGGACTGGCGGGGCTAGCCAAAAACATTCAGTACTTC | CASSSGLAGLAKNIQYF
- | TRBJ1-1 | TRBV25-1 | once | TGTGCCAGCAGTGAATACGTGGCCACTGAAGCTTTCTTT | CASSEYVATEAFF
TRBD1 | TRBJ1-2 | TRBV6-5 | - | TGTGCCAGCAGTTCCGTCCGACAGGGAGGCTACACCTTC | CASSSVRQGGYTF
TRBD2 | TRBJ2-1 | TRBV25-1 | - | TGTGCCAGCGAAGGGGGAGCGGGAGCCTACAATGAGCAGTTCTTC | CASEGGAGAYNEQFF
- | TRBJ1-5 | TRBV10-3 | - | TGTGCCATCAGTGACGATGGACAGCACAATCAGCCCCAGCATTTT | CAISDDGQHNQPQHF
- | TRBJ2-1 | TRBV25-1 | few | TGTGCCAGCAGTGGTTACAATGAGCAGTTCTTC | CASSGYNEQFF
TRBD2 | TRBJ2-1 | TRBV18 | - | TGTGCCAGCTCACCGAGCGGGGCTTACAATGAGCAGTTCTTC | CASSPSGAYNEQFF
TRBD1 | TRBJ1-1 | TRBV5-4 | once | TGTGCCAGCAGCCTCATTCCCGGGACAGGGGGGAACACTGAAGCTTTCTTT | CASSLIPGTGGNTEAFF
- | TRBJ1-2 | TRBV4-3 | - | TGCGCCAGCAGCCAAGATCAAAGGCAGAACTATGGCTACACCTTC | CASSQDQRQNYGYTF
- | TRBJ2-5 | TRBV7-9 | - | TGTGCCAGCAGCAAGGACTCCCGGGAGACCCAGTACTTC | CASSKDSRETQYF
TRBD2 | TRBJ2-7 | TRBV5-4 | - | TGTGCCAGCAGCGAATTAGGGGAGGGGTCGTCCTACGAGCAGTACTTC | CASSELGEGSSYEQYF
- | TRBJ2-3 | TRBV30 | - | TGTGCCTGGAGTGTTGGCCAGGAAGGTACAGATACGCAGTATTTT | CAWSVGQEGTDTQYF
- | TRBJ2-1 | TRBV11-3 | - | TGTGCCAGCAGCCTGGAGGGCAATGAGCAGTTCTTC | CASSLEGNEQFF
- | TRBJ1-5 | TRBV19 | - | TGTGCCAGTAGTATAGTCTCAGGGATGTATAGCAATCAGCCCCAGCATTTT | CASSIVSGMYSNQPQHF
- | TRBJ1-4 | TRBV5-1 | - | TGCGCCAGCAGCCGGAGAAGGGGGTTTTTAGCTAATGAAAAACTGTTTTTT | CASSRRRGFLANEKLFF
TRBD1 | TRBJ1-2 | TRBV28 | - | TGTGCCAGCAGCCAGGGGGCGTTTGGTTACACCTTC | CASSQGAFGYTF
TRBD1 | TRBJ1-4 | TRBV19 | - | TGTGCCAGTAGTACTGGACAGGAGAGGTGGAATGAAAAACTGTTTTTT | CASSTGQERWNEKLFF